This T cell receptor beta chain was observed in a study of blood T cell repertoires in COVID-19. About the research overall: The origin of the acute and convalescent COVID-19 samples was the United States, Italy and Spain. Sources were T cells, B-cell-depleted T cells, or PBMCs; the material itself was cDNA or gDNA.

How the authors handled the data: Scientists estimated how many nucleated cells there were by amplifying reference gene primers. The assay was immunoSEQ multiplex PCR, and TCRdb's table has in-frame clones only and misses some. The DNA gave D and trimming, while V, J and clone size come from that table. The data hold about 88,000 clones, with 80% to 90% observed a single time. The receptor's source is a man older than 75 with acute or convalescent COVID-19. Sequenced: peripheral blood.

CDR3: CASSIVGGTGSGQPQHF. The CDR3 bases are TGTGCCAGTAGTATAGTTGGGGGTACAGGGTCTGGTCAGCCCCAGCATTTT. J is TRBJ1-5 and V is TRBV19; TRBD1 is a possible D gene (6 bases). V was clipped by 1 base and J by 6 bases, with 19 bases between them. This CDR3 has 17 amino acids. CDR1 is LNHDA and CDR2 is SQIVND in the germline V gene (reference sequence).